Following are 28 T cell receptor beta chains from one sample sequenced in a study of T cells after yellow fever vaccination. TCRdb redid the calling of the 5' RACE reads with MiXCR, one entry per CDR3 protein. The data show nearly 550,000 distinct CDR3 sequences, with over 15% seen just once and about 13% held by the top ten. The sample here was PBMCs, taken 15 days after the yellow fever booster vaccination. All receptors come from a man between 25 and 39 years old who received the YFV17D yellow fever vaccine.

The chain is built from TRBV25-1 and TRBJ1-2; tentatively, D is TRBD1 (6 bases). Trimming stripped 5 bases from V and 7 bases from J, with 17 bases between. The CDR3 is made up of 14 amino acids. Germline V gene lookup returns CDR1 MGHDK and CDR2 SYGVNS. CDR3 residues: CASSNTGNRVGYTF. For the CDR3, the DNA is TGTGCCAGCAGTAATACAGGGAACCGTGTTGGCTACACCTTC.

This CDR3 is CASSLGSSLLYEQYF. CDR3 nucleotide sequence: TGTGCCAGCAGTTTAGGGTCTTCTCTACTCTACGAGCAGTACTTC. This sequence joins TRBV27 and TRBJ2-7; no clear D. Per germline, CDR1 MNHEY and CDR2 SMNVEV (reference sequence). This CDR3 comprises 15 residues. V lost 2 bases and J 3 bases, leaving 14 bases between the germline ends.

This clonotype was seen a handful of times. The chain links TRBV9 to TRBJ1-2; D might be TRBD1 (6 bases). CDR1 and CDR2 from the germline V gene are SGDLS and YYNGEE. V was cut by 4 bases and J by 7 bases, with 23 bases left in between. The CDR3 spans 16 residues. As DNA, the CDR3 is TGTGCCAGCAGCACCCGACAGGCCTCAAGGCTTGGTGGCTACACCTTC. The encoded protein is CASSTRQASRLGGYTF.

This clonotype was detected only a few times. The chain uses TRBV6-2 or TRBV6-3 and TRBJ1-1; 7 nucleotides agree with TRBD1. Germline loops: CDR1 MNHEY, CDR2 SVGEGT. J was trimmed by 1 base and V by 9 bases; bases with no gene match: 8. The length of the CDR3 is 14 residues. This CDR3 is CASRIRQGNTEAFF. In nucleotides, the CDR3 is TGTGCCAGTCGGATCAGACAGGGGAACACTGAAGCTTTCTTT.

The CDR3 is CASSHGTGKSNYGYTF. The CDR3 DNA reads as TGCGCCAGCAGCCACGGGACAGGGAAGTCTAACTATGGCTACACCTTC. The rearrangement links TRBV5-1 to TRBJ1-2; 9 nucleotides agree with TRBD1. The length of the CDR3 is 16 residues. The junction had 7 bases not matched to a gene; V was cut back by 4 bases and J by 0 bases. Germline CDR1 reads SGHRS; CDR2 reads YFSETQ.

The CDR3 reads CASSPQGGPYEQYF. The CDR3 DNA reads TGTGCCAGCAGTCCCCAGGGGGGCCCTTACGAGCAGTACTTC. V and J are TRBV6-1 and TRBJ2-7; D may be TRBD1 (7 bases). The CDR3 sequence is 14 residues long. Trimming shortened V by 5 bases and J by 4 bases, and 15 bases separated the two germline ends. Germline lookup yields CDR1 MNHNS and CDR2 SASEGT.

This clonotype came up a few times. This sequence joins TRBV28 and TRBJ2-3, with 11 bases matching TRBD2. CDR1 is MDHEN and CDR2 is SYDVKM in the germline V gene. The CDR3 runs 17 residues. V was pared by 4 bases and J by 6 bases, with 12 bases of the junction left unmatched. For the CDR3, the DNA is TGTGCCAGCAGTTCCGCCAACGGACTAGCGGGTGGGGATACGCAGTATTTT. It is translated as CASSSANGLAGGDTQYF. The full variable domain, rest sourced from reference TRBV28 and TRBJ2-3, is DVKVTQSSRYLVKRTGEKVFLECVQDMDHENMFWYRQDPGLGLRLIYFSYDVKMKEKGDIPEGYSVSREKKERFSLILESASTNQTSMYLCASSSANGLAGGDTQYFGPGTRLTVL.

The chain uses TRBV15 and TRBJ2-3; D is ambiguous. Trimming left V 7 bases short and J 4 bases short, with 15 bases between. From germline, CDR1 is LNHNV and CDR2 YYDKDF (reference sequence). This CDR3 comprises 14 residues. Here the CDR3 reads CATKDGSKADTQYF. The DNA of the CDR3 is TGTGCCACCAAGGACGGATCTAAGGCAGATACGCAGTATTTT.

The CDR3: CASSLRSLSTGGYEQYF. Written as DNA, the CDR3 is TGCGCCAGCAGCCTCAGAAGCCTATCGACAGGTGGCTACGAGCAGTACTTC. This rearrangement joins TRBV5-1 to TRBJ2-7; the D gene is possibly TRBD1 (6 bases). CDR1 is SGHRS, CDR2 YFSETQ, per germline. V was cut by 4 bases and J by 3 bases, with 23 bases left in between. This CDR3 has 17 amino acids.

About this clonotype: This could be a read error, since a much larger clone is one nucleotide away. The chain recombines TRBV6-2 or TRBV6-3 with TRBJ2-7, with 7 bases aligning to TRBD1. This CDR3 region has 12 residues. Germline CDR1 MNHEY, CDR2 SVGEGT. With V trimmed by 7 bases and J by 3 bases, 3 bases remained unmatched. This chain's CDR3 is CASNPGGYEQYF. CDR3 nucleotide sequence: TGTGCCAGCAACCCAGGGGGCTACGAGCAGTACTTC.

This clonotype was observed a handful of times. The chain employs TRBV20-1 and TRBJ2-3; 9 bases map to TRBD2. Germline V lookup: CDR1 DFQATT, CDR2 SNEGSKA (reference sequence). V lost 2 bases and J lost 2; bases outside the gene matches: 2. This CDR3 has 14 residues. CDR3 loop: CSARIAGATDTQYF. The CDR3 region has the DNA TGCAGTGCTAGAATAGCGGGAGCCACAGATACGCAGTATTTT.

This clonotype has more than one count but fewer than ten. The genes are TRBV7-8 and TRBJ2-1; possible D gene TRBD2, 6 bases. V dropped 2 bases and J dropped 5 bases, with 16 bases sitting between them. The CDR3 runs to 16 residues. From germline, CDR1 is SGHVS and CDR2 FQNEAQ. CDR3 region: CASSLYEAPGDNEQFF. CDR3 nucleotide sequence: TGTGCCAGCAGCTTATACGAAGCCCCGGGAGACAATGAGCAGTTCTTC. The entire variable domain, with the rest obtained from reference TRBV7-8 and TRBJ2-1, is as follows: GAGVSQSPRYKVAKRGQDVALRCDPISGHVSLFWYQQALGQGPEFLTYFQNEAQLDKSGLPSDRFFAERPEGSVSTLKIQRTQQEDSAVYLCASSLYEAPGDNEQFFGPGTRLTVL.

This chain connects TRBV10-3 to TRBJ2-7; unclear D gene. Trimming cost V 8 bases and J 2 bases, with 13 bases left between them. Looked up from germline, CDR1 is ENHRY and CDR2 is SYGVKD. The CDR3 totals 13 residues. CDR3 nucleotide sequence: TGTGCCATCGCGAAGGACGGTGCCTACGAGCAGTACTTC. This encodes CAIAKDGAYEQYF.

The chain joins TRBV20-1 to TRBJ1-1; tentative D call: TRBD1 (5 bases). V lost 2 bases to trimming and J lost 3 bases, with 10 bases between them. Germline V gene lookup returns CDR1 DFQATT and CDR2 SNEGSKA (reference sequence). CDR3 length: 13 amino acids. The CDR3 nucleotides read TGCAGTGCTAGACAGGGAAGCGACACTGAAGCTTTCTTT. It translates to CSARQGSDTEAFF.

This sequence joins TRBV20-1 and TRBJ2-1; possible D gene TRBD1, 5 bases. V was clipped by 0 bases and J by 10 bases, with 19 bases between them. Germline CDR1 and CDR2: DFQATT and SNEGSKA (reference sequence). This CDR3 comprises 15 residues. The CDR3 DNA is TGCAGTGCTAGAGATTCAGGGCTCTCGTTCAGGGAGCAGTTCTTC. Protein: CSARDSGLSFREQFF.

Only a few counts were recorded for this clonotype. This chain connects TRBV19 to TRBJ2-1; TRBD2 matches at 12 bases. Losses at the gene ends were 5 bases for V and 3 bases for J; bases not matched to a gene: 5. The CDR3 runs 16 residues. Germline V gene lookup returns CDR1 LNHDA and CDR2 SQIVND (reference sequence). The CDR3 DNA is TGTGCCAGTAGTGGGTGGACTAGCGGGAACTACAATGAGCAGTTCTTC. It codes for CASSGWTSGNYNEQFF.

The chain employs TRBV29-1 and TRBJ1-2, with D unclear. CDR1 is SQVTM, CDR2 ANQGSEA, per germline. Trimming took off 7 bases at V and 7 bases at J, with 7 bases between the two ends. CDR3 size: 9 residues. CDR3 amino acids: CSAVPGYTF. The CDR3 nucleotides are TGCAGCGCCGTACCTGGCTACACCTTC.

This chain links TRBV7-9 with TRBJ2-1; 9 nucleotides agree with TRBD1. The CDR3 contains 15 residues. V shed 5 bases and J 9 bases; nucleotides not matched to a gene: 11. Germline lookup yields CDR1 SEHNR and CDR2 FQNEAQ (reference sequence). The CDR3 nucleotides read TGTGCCAGCAGCCCGAGGCGGGACAGGGTTTTTGAGCAGTTCTTC. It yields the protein CASSPRRDRVFEQFF.

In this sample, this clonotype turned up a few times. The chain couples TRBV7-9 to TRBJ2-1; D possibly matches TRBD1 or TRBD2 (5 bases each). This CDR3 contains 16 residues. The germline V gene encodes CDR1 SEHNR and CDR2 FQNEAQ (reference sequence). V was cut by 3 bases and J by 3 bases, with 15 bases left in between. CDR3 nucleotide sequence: TGTGCCAGCAGCTTTAAGGGGCAAGGGAGCTACAATGAGCAGTTCTTC. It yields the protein CASSFKGQGSYNEQFF.

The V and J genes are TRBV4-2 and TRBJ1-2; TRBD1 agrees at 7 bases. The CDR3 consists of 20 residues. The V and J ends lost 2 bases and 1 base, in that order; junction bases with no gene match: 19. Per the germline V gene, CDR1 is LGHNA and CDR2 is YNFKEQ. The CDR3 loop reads CASSQSIYVTGQHFNYGYTF. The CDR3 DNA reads TGTGCCAGCAGCCAATCGATTTATGTTACGGGACAGCATTTTAACTATGGCTACACCTTC.

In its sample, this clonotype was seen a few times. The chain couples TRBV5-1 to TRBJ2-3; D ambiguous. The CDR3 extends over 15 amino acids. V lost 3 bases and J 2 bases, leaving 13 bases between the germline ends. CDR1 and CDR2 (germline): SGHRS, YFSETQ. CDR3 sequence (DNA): TGCGCCAGCAGCTCGGGCGGTCAAACCACAGATACGCAGTATTTT. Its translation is CASSSGGQTTDTQYF. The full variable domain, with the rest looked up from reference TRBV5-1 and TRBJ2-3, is KAGVTQTPRYLIKTRGQQVTLSCSPISGHRSVSWYQQTPGQGLQFLFEYFSETQRNKGNFPGRFSGRQFSNSRSEMNVSTLELGDSALYLCASSSGGQTTDTQYFGPGTRLTVL.

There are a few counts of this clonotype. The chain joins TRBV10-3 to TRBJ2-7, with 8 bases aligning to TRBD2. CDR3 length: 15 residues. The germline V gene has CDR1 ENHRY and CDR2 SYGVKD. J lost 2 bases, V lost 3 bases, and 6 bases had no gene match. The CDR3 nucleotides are TGTGCCATCAGTGACCCGGGAGGGGCCCCCTACGAGCAGTACTTC. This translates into CAISDPGGAPYEQYF.

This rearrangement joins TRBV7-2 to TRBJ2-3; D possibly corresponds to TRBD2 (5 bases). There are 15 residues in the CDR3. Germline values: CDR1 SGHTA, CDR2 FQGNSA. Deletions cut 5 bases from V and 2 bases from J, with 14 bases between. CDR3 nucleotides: TGTGCCAGCAGCCAGATTTGGGAGTTCACAGATACGCAGTATTTT. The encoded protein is CASSQIWEFTDTQYF.

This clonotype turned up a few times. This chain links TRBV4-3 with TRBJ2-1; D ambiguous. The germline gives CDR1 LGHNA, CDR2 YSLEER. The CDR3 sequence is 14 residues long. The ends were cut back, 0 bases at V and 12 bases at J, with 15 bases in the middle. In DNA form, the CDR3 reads TGCGCCAGCAGCCAAGACCCTAAACTGGGTGGGCAGTTCTTC. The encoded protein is CASSQDPKLGGQFF.

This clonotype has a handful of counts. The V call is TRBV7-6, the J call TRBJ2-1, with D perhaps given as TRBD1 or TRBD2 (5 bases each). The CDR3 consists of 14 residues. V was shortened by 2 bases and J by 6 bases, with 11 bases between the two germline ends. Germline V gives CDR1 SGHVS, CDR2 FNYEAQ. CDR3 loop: CASSLLGGLNEQFF. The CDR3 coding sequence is TGTGCCAGCAGCTTACTTGGGGGTCTCAATGAGCAGTTCTTC.

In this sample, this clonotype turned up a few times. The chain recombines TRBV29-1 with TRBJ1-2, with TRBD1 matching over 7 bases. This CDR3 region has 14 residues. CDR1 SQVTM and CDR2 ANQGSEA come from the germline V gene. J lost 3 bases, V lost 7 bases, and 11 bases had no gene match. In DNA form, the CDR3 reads TGCAGCGCGGCAGGGACGGGGACAGACTATGGCTACACCTTC. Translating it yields CSAAGTGTDYGYTF.

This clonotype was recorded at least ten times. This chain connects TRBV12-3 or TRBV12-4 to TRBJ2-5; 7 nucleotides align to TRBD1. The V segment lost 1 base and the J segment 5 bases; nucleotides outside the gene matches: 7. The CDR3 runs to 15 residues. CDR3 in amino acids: CASSLGQGRSETQYF. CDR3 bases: TGTGCCAGCAGTTTAGGACAGGGTAGGAGTGAGACCCAGTACTTC.

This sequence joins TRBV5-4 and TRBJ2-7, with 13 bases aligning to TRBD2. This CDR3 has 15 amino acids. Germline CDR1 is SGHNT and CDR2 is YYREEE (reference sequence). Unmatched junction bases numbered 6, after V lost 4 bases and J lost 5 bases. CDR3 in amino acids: CASSQPGLAGDEQYF. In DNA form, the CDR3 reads TGTGCCAGCAGCCAACCCGGACTAGCGGGAGACGAGCAGTACTTC.